This T cell receptor (beta chain) was obtained from a study of T cell repertoires in cytomegalovirus infection. Turning to the study itself: CMV infection plus the matching HLA type was flagged by public TCR beta signatures.

TCRdb independently ran MiXCR on the reads; one entry per CDR3 protein. Of some 700,000 distinct CDR3 sequences listed, roughly 36% are singletons. Germline V gives CDR1 SGHTA, CDR2 FQGNSA. The CDR3 is made up of 14 amino acids. The V and J ends lost 0 bases and 2 bases respectively, with 8 bases between them. Points on this clonotype: The antigen is unknown.

Findings and caveats of the study: HLA-C-restricted CMV-specific TCR beta clonotypes prevailed in the ex vivo response.

The material was cultured PBMCs, obtained from culture after CMV antigen stimulation. This rearrangement joins TRBV7-2 to TRBJ2-7; D ambiguous. The sequence was collected from a human donor in good health (CMV status not recorded). Some clones in this sample may be carry-over from other donors' samples. The DNA of the CDR3 is TGTGCCAGCAGCTTAGCTTGGGTGACCTACGAGCAGTACTTC. Translation gives CASSLAWVTYEQYF.